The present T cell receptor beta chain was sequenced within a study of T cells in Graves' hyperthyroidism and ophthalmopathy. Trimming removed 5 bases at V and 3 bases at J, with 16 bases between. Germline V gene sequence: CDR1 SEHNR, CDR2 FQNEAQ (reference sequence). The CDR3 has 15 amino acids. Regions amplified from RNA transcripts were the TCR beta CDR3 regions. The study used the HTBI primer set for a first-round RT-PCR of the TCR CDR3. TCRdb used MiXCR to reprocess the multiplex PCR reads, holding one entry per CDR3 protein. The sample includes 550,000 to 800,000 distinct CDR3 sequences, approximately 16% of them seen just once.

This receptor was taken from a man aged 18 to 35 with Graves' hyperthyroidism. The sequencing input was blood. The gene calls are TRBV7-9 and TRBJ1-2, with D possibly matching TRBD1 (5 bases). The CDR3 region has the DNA TGTGCCAGCAGCGGAGGGACCCAGGGTGACTATGGCTACACCTTC. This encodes CASSGGTQGDYGYTF.